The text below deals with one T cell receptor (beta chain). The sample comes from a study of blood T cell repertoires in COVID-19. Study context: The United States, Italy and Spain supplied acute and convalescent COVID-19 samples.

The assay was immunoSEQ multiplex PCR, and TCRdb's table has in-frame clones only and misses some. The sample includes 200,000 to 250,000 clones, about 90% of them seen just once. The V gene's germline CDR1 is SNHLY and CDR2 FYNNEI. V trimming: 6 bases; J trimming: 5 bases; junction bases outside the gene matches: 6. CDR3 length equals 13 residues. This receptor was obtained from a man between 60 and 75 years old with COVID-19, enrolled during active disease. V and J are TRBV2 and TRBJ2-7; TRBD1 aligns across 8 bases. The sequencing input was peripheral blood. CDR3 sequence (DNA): TGTGCCAGCAGCGGGGACAGGTTTAACGAGCAGTACTTC. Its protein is CASSGDRFNEQYF.